The 23 T cell receptor beta chains below come from one sample, sequenced in a study of blood T cell repertoires in COVID-19. Assay: immunoSEQ multiplex PCR; the TCRdb copy retains only in-frame clones and omits some. Among some 58,000 clones listed, about 87% were seen once. The sequencing input was peripheral blood. Receptor source: a human donor in a cohort sampled during active COVID-19.

J is TRBJ2-3 and V is TRBV18; 7 bases map to TRBD1. Germline lookup yields CDR1 KGHSH and CDR2 LQKENI. The ends lost 4 bases at V and 3 bases at J; junction bases unmatched: 4. The CDR3 has 14 residues. CDR3 region: CASSQGASTDTQYF. The CDR3 DNA is TGTGCCAGCTCACAGGGGGCGAGTACAGATACGCAGTATTTT.

This clone was seen only a few times. This rearrangement joins TRBV4-1 to TRBJ2-1, with D possibly matching TRBD2 (5 bases). There are 16 residues in the CDR3. Germline V gives CDR1 MGHRA, CDR2 YSYEKL. The V end was cut by 0 bases, the J end by 0 bases, with 9 bases between. Here the CDR3 reads CASSQDQRDSYNEQFF. Written as DNA, the CDR3 is TGCGCCAGCAGCCAAGATCAGAGGGACTCCTACAATGAGCAGTTCTTC.

This rearrangement joins TRBV2 to TRBJ2-1; 9 bases agree with TRBD2. The CDR3 is 15 amino acids. With V trimmed by 9 bases and J by 13 bases, 19 bases remained unmatched. Germline values: CDR1 SNHLY, CDR2 FYNNEI. CDR3 amino acids: CARSPPSGEPRGQFF. As DNA, the CDR3 is TGTGCCAGGAGTCCCCCTAGCGGGGAACCAAGGGGACAGTTCTTC. The full variable domain, completed using reference TRBV2 and TRBJ2-1, is EPEVTQTPSHQVTQMGQEVILRCVPISNHLYFYWYRQILGQKVEFLVSFYNNEISEKSEIFDDQFSVERPDGSNFTLKIRSTKLEDSAMYFCARSPPSGEPRGQFFGPGTRLTVL.

The genes are TRBV6-5 and TRBJ2-1, with D possibly TRBD1 on 6 matching bases. The germline V gene encodes CDR1 MNHEY and CDR2 SVGAGI. This CDR3 comprises 14 residues. V was cut by 8 bases and J by 1 base, with 12 bases left in between. The CDR3 protein is CASHRAQSYNEQFF. The CDR3 nucleotides are TGTGCCAGCCACAGGGCCCAGTCCTACAATGAGCAGTTCTTC.

The rearrangement joins TRBV7-3 to TRBJ2-2; D not certain. CDR3 size: 13 residues. Germline loops: CDR1 SGHTA, CDR2 FQGTGA. V was shortened by 5 bases and J by 7 bases, with 11 bases between the two germline ends. The CDR3 DNA is TGTGCCAGCAGCCCCACCAGTTTCGGGGAGCTGTTTTTT. Its protein is CASSPTSFGELFF. Together with reference TRBV7-3 and TRBJ2-2, the CDR3 gives the full variable domain: GAGVSQTPSNKVTEKGKYVELRCDPISGHTALYWYRQSLGQGPEFLIYFQGTGAADDSGLPNDRFFAVRPEGSVSTLKIQRTERGDSAVYLCASSPTSFGELFFGEGSRLTVL.

The chain joins TRBV4-1 to TRBJ2-7; 7 nucleotides line up with TRBD2. Germline CDR1 and CDR2: MGHRA and YSYEKL. Trimming at V came to 4 bases and at J to 0 bases, leaving 9 bases not matched to a gene. The CDR3 covers 16 residues. CDR3 protein: CASSPDWGRGSYEQYF. The CDR3, as DNA: TGCGCCAGCAGCCCCGATTGGGGGAGGGGCTCCTACGAGCAGTACTTC.

The rearrangement uses TRBV2 and TRBJ2-2, with TRBD2 matching 13 bases. Per the germline V gene, CDR1 is SNHLY and CDR2 is FYNNEI. The CDR3 loop spans 15 amino acids. V lost 7 bases and J lost 4; bases outside the gene matches: 3. CDR3 in amino acids: CASILAGGLTGELFF. DNA for the CDR3: TGTGCCAGCATACTAGCGGGGGGGCTCACCGGGGAGCTGTTTTTT.

The chain has TRBV5-4 and TRBJ2-5; 7 positions agree with TRBD1. J lost 1 base, V lost 4 bases, and 7 bases had no gene match. Germline V CDR1 and CDR2: SGHNT, YYREEE (reference sequence). The CDR3 spans 15 residues. The CDR3 loop is CASSRDSTSQETQYF. The DNA of the CDR3 is TGTGCCAGCAGCCGGGACAGTACCTCCCAAGAGACCCAGTACTTC.

This chain connects TRBV19 to TRBJ1-4; D is perhaps TRBD1 (5 bases). The CDR3 length is 14 residues. The V end lost 5 bases, the J end lost 5 bases, and 12 bases lay between the germline ends. The germline gives CDR1 LNHDA, CDR2 SQIVND (reference sequence). This chain's CDR3 is CASSSGTENEKLFF. Written as DNA, the CDR3 is TGTGCCAGTAGTTCCGGGACTGAAAATGAAAAACTGTTTTTT.

CDR3 nucleotide sequence: TGCGCCAGCAGCTACCTGGGACATCGGGACACTGAAGCTTTCTTT. It is translated as CASSYLGHRDTEAFF. The chain employs TRBV5-1 and TRBJ1-1; a possible D gene is TRBD1 (6 bases). Per the germline V gene, CDR1 is SGHRS and CDR2 is YFSETQ. This CDR3 is 15 amino acids long. The V end was cut by 3 bases, the J end by 3 bases, with 15 bases between.

The chain employs TRBV19 and TRBJ1-1; maybe TRBD1 (5 bases). Germline V gene data show CDR1 as LNHDA and CDR2 as SQIVND (reference sequence). The length of the CDR3 is 13 residues. The V gene lost 7 bases and the J gene lost 1 base, with 10 bases spanning the gap. The CDR3 protein is CASIPGWNTEAFF. Here the CDR3 DNA reads TGTGCCAGTATCCCAGGGTGGAACACTGAAGCTTTCTTT.

The chain combines TRBV27 with TRBJ2-1; TRBD2 matches 8 bases. V gave up 3 bases and J gave up 14 bases; unmatched junction bases: 15. The germline V gene encodes CDR1 MNHEY and CDR2 SMNVEV (reference sequence). This CDR3 region has 15 residues. CDR3: CASSFGGIQTGGEFF. DNA for the CDR3: TGTGCCAGCAGTTTTGGAGGGATACAGACCGGGGGGGAGTTCTTC.

The chain employs TRBV24-1 and TRBJ1-2; maybe TRBD1 (5 bases). The germline V gene encodes CDR1 KGHDR and CDR2 SFDVKD. Trimming stripped 4 bases from V and 6 bases from J, with 11 bases between. This CDR3 contains 13 residues. CDR3 amino acids: CATSDRDSNGYTF. CDR3 sequence (DNA): TGTGCCACCAGTGACCGGGACTCAAATGGCTACACCTTC.

The chain combines TRBV4-1 with TRBJ1-4, with 8 bases that match TRBD1. CDR1 is MGHRA, CDR2 YSYEKL, per germline. This CDR3 is 14 amino acids long. Trimming took 3 bases from V and 7 from J; bases not matched to a gene: 4. In DNA form, the CDR3 reads TGCGCCAGCAGCCAGGACAGGGAGGCTGAAAAACTGTTTTTT. It translates to CASSQDREAEKLFF.

The chain employs TRBV5-6 and TRBJ1-2, with D tentatively TRBD1 (5 bases). Germline V gene sequence: CDR1 SGHDT, CDR2 YYEEEE. The CDR3 totals 13 residues. The V end was cut by 4 bases, the J end by 4 bases, with 11 bases between. DNA of the CDR3: TGTGCCAGCAGCCTTCAGGGTGCCTATGGCTACACCTTC. As protein: CASSLQGAYGYTF.

The J gene is TRBJ1-5, the V gene TRBV19; D remains ambiguous. CDR1 and CDR2 (germline): LNHDA, SQIVND (reference sequence). The CDR3 totals 14 residues. V lost 10 bases to trimming and J lost 5 bases, with 18 bases between them. The CDR3 nucleotides are TGTGCCACGAGGGTTCACGTCAGCCATCAGCCCCAGCATTTT. Protein sequence: CATRVHVSHQPQHF. Complete variable domain (other parts from reference TRBV19 and TRBJ1-5): DGGITQSPKYLFRKEGQNVTLSCEQNLNHDAMYWYRQDPGQGLRLIYYSQIVNDFQKGDIAEGYSVSREKKESFPLTVTSAQKNPTAFYLCATRVHVSHQPQHFGDGTRLSIL.

The chain has TRBV6-5 and TRBJ1-5, with D hard to call. Germline lookup yields CDR1 MNHEY and CDR2 SVGAGI. The CDR3 runs 15 residues. The ends were cut back, 0 bases at V and 6 bases at J, with 12 bases in the middle. The CDR3, as DNA: TGTGCCAGCAGTTACTCTGGACTCAACGGTCAGCCCCAGCATTTT. This sequence encodes CASSYSGLNGQPQHF.

This clone was seen only once. The chain joins TRBV6-2 or TRBV6-3 to TRBJ2-1; 9 bases map to TRBD2. Germline V CDR1 and CDR2: MNHEY, SVGEGT. The CDR3 totals 14 residues. Trimming removed 4 bases from V and 9 bases from J; junction bases left unmatched: 7. CDR3 bases: TGTGCCAGCAGTTTAGCGGGAGCTAGTGGTGAGCAGTTCTTC. Translating gives CASSLAGASGEQFF.

In its sample, this clone was seen a few times. This sequence joins TRBV7-3 and TRBJ2-1; D may be TRBD2 (5 bases). The ends were cut back, 1 base at V and 9 bases at J, with 16 bases in the middle. The CDR3 contains 15 residues. Germline CDR1 reads SGHTA; CDR2 reads FQGTGA. The CDR3: CASSLRGGGLGEQFF. CDR3 coding DNA: TGTGCCAGCAGCTTAAGAGGCGGAGGTTTGGGTGAGCAGTTCTTC.

The chain carries TRBV5-4 and TRBJ2-1; tentatively, D is TRBD2 (5 bases). CDR1 and CDR2 (germline): SGHNT, YYREEE (reference sequence). The CDR3 runs to 15 residues. V lost 2 bases and J lost 1, with 10 bases in between. The CDR3 DNA is TGTGCCAGCAGCTTCCTAGCTATGTCCTACAATGAGCAGTTCTTC. Encoded protein: CASSFLAMSYNEQFF.

V usage is TRBV5-8 and J usage is TRBJ2-5; possibly TRBD2 for D (5 bases). Germline CDR1 is SGHTS and CDR2 is YDEGEE. With 4 bases removed from V and 7 bases from J, the gap between germline ends came to 8 bases. This CDR3 is built from 11 residues. CDR3 coding DNA: TGTGCCAGCAGCCCCCGGGGGACCCAGTACTTC. Protein sequence: CASSPRGTQYF. Together with reference TRBV5-8 and TRBJ2-5, the CDR3 gives the full variable domain: EAGVTQSPTHLIKTRGQQATLRCSPISGHTSVYWYQQALGLGLQFLLWYDEGEERNRGNFPPRFSGRQFPNYSSELNVNALELEDSALYLCASSPRGTQYFGPGTRLLVL.

V gene TRBV29-1 combines with J gene TRBJ2-3; tentatively, D is TRBD1 (6 bases). Germline V gives CDR1 SQVTM, CDR2 ANQGSEA. V was shortened by 5 bases and J by 3 bases, with 15 bases between the two germline ends. The CDR3 has 14 residues. In DNA form, the CDR3 reads TGCAGCGTTTACGTCCCGGGACATACAGATACGCAGTATTTT. It is translated as CSVYVPGHTDTQYF.

The J gene is TRBJ1-4, the V gene TRBV6-1, with D unclear. In germline, CDR1 is MNHNS, CDR2 SASEGT. CDR3 size: 18 residues. Trimming stripped 4 bases from V and 10 bases from J, with 28 bases between. CDR3 amino acids: CASSASMSGGGRVGKLFF. The CDR3 DNA reads as TGTGCCAGCAGTGCCTCTATGTCGGGAGGCGGTCGCGTGGGAAAACTGTTTTTT.